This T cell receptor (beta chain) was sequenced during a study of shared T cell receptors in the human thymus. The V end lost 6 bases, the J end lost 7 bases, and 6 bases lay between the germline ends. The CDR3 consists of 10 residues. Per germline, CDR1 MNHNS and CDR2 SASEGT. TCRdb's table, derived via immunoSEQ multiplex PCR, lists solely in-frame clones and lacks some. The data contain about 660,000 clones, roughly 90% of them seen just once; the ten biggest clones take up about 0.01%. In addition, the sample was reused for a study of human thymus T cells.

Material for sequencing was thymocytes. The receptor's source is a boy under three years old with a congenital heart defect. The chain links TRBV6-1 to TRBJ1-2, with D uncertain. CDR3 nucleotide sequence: TGTGCCAGCAGAGCCGGTGGCTACACCTTC. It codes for CASRAGGYTF.